Following are 29 T cell receptor beta chains from one sample sequenced in a study of T cell responses to AZD1222 COVID-19 vaccine. Profiled with immunoSEQ multiplex PCR; TCRdb holds only in-frame clones, not every one. The data hold about 150,000 clones, with about 92% observed a single time. Specimen: peripheral blood, collected 28 days after the second AZD1222 dose. All receptors derive from an adult who received the AZD1222 COVID-19 vaccine.

The chain uses TRBV7-8 and TRBJ1-5, with TRBD1 matching over 7 bases. With 3 bases clipped from V and 2 bases from J, the junction kept 4 bases outside the gene matches. Germline V lookup: CDR1 SGHVS, CDR2 FQNEAQ. This CDR3 is 15 amino acids long. The CDR3 bases are TGTGCCAGCAGCTTGTTAACAGGGGGCAATCAGCCCCAGCATTTT. This encodes CASSLLTGGNQPQHF.

This chain links TRBV3-1 (or the pseudogene TRBV3-2) with TRBJ1-5; D perhaps matches TRBD1 (5 bases). The CDR3 loop spans 13 amino acids. Trimming left V 8 bases short and J 4 bases short, with 12 bases between. The germline gives CDR1 LGHDT, CDR2 YNNKEL (reference sequence). The CDR3 sequence: CASGYRLNQPQHF. Here the CDR3 DNA reads TGTGCCAGCGGTTACAGGCTTAATCAGCCCCAGCATTTT.

This clone was seen a single time. The chain uses TRBV6-5 and TRBJ1-1, with 10 positions matching TRBD1. Looked up from germline, CDR1 is MNHEY and CDR2 is SVGAGI. The ends lost 3 bases at V and 5 bases at J; junction bases unmatched: 3. This CDR3 comprises 14 residues. The CDR3 DNA follows: TGTGCCAGCAGTTATCGACAGGGGGCAACTGAAGCTTTCTTT. Translating gives CASSYRQGATEAFF.

This chain uses TRBV7-9 with TRBJ1-6; D gene uncertain. The germline CDR1 and CDR2 sequences are SEHNR and FQNEAQ (reference sequence). The CDR3 runs 12 residues. With 3 bases removed from V and 7 bases from J, the gap between germline ends came to 4 bases. The CDR3 loop reads CASSFQNSPLHF. The CDR3 coding sequence is TGTGCCAGCAGCTTTCAGAATTCACCCCTCCACTTT.

This clone was counted between two and nine times. V and J are TRBV18 and TRBJ2-7, with 7 bases lining up with TRBD2. The CDR3 covers 16 residues. J was trimmed by 6 bases and V by 3 bases; bases with no gene match: 14. CDR1 and CDR2 from the germline V gene are KGHSH and LQKENI. The CDR3 DNA sequence: TGTGCCAGCTCACCCTCATGGGGGGGAGAGGTTTTCGAGCAGTACTTC. Its protein product is CASSPSWGGEVFEQYF.

The chain links TRBV27 to TRBJ2-7, with TRBD1 identical over 9 bases. J gave up 3 bases and V 4 bases, and 4 bases lay outside the gene matches. Germline V CDR1 and CDR2: MNHEY, SMNVEV (reference sequence). The CDR3 is 14 amino acids. CDR3 sequence: CASSSWDRDYEQYF. Written as DNA, the CDR3 is TGTGCCAGCAGTTCCTGGGACAGGGACTACGAGCAGTACTTC.

In this sample, this clone turned up once. This chain uses TRBV19 with TRBJ2-7; TRBD1 or TRBD2 may be the D gene (5 bases each). V lost 0 bases and J 0 bases, leaving 18 bases between the germline ends. Per the germline V gene, CDR1 is LNHDA and CDR2 is SQIVND (reference sequence). CDR3 size: 18 residues. The CDR3 sequence is CASSIEGPGTASSYEQYF. Here the CDR3 DNA reads TGTGCCAGTAGTATAGAAGGGCCCGGGACCGCGAGCTCCTACGAGCAGTACTTC.

Turning to this clone: This sample includes further DNA sequences coding for the same CDR3. This chain links TRBV9 with TRBJ1-5; TRBD1 might be the D (6 bases). Germline lookup yields CDR1 SGDLS and CDR2 YYNGEE. V lost 2 bases, J lost 1 base, and 7 bases lay in between. The CDR3 sequence is 14 residues long. CDR3: CASSVGGSNQPQHF. In DNA, the CDR3 is TGTGCCAGCAGCGTCGGGGGCAGCAATCAGCCCCAGCATTTT.

This chain connects TRBV28 to TRBJ1-2; D gene unclear. Per the germline V gene, CDR1 is MDHEN and CDR2 is SYDVKM. V lost 7 bases, J lost 3 bases, and 15 bases lay in between. This CDR3 comprises 14 residues. The CDR3 protein is CASNSISPDYGYTF. The CDR3 DNA is TGTGCCAGCAACTCAATCTCTCCGGACTATGGCTACACCTTC.

The V call is TRBV5-8, the J call TRBJ1-5; 7 nucleotides agree with TRBD1. This CDR3 is built from 13 residues. V dropped 4 bases and J dropped 6; count of bases not matched to a gene: 4. From germline, CDR1 is SGHTS and CDR2 YDEGEE. This CDR3 is CASSPDRAQPQHF. CDR3 nucleotide sequence: TGTGCCAGCAGCCCCGACAGGGCTCAGCCCCAGCATTTT. The full variable domain, with the rest looked up from reference TRBV5-8 and TRBJ1-5, is EAGVTQSPTHLIKTRGQQATLRCSPISGHTSVYWYQQALGLGLQFLLWYDEGEERNRGNFPPRFSGRQFPNYSSELNVNALELEDSALYLCASSPDRAQPQHFGDGTRLSIL.

A single count supports this clone. The chain links TRBV30 to TRBJ2-1; 8 bases match TRBD1. The CDR3 sequence is 12 residues long. Germline CDR1 reads GTSNPN; CDR2 reads SVGIG (reference sequence). J was trimmed by 16 bases and V by 0 bases; bases with no gene match: 8. The CDR3 loop is CAWSVGPGGGFF. The CDR3 DNA follows: TGTGCCTGGAGTGTAGGGCCAGGGGGCGGATTCTTC.

V is TRBV10-3 and J is TRBJ1-1; 7 bases map to TRBD1. V shed 6 bases, J shed 0 bases, and the junction held 4 bases outside the gene matches. The CDR3 has 14 amino acids. Germline V CDR1 and CDR2: ENHRY, SYGVKD. The CDR3 is CAISQGQLNTEAFF. The CDR3 DNA is TGTGCCATCAGCCAGGGACAGCTGAACACTGAAGCTTTCTTT.

This chain's CDR3 is CASSLSPGTQETQYF. DNA of the CDR3: TGCGCCAGCAGCTTGAGCCCCGGAACCCAAGAGACCCAGTACTTC. This sequence joins TRBV5-1 and TRBJ2-5, with D uncertain. V gave up 1 base and J gave up 1 base, with 11 bases separating them. CDR1 and CDR2 (germline): SGHRS, YFSETQ. The CDR3 extends over 15 amino acids.

The chain links TRBV2 to TRBJ1-5; weak D call: TRBD1 (6 bases). V was clipped by 7 bases and J by 0 bases, with 13 bases between them. This CDR3 is built from 15 residues. Germline CDR1 reads SNHLY; CDR2 reads FYNNEI. The CDR3 DNA sequence: TGTGCCAGCACTCAGGACAGACTTAGCAATCAGCCCCAGCATTTT. Translation gives CASTQDRLSNQPQHF.

This clone was counted once. This rearrangement joins TRBV12-1 to TRBJ2-5; the D segment call TRBD2 is taken from the table without a DNA check. TRBV12-1 is classified as a pseudogene. This CDR3 region has 15 residues. In nucleotides, the CDR3 is TGTGCCAGCAGCTTTTACAGGAGGGTTCAAGAGACCCAGTACTTC. Protein product: CASSFYRRVQETQYF.

This chain connects TRBV19 to TRBJ2-1; TRBD2 matches at 8 bases. J lost 10 bases, V lost 2 bases, and 10 bases had no gene match. This CDR3 has 15 amino acids. Germline V CDR1 and CDR2: LNHDA, SQIVND (reference sequence). CDR3 protein: CASSIQAGLGKEQFF. DNA of the CDR3: TGTGCCAGTAGTATACAGGCGGGACTAGGTAAGGAGCAGTTCTTC.

V is TRBV20-1 and J is TRBJ2-7; 7 bases line up with TRBD2. The junction had 0 bases not matched to a gene; V was cut back by 5 bases and J by 5 bases. Germline assignment: CDR1 DFQATT and CDR2 SNEGSKA (reference sequence). The CDR3 totals 10 residues. CDR3: CSAAGDEQYF. The CDR3 DNA reads as TGCAGTGCTGCGGGGGACGAGCAGTACTTC.

The V and J genes are TRBV5-4 and TRBJ1-4; 10 bases align to TRBD1. V dropped 4 bases and J dropped 5; count of bases not matched to a gene: 11. CDR3 length: 17 amino acids. The germline gives CDR1 SGHNT, CDR2 YYREEE (reference sequence). The chain's CDR3 is CASSLDAPGQGNEKLFF. In DNA form, the CDR3 reads TGTGCCAGCAGCCTTGATGCCCCGGGACAGGGGAATGAAAAACTGTTTTTT.

This clone was recorded a few times. At one boundary the junction diverges from the germline segment, which might be a read error. V gene TRBV25-1 combines with J gene TRBJ1-2, with 7 bases identical to TRBD1. Germline values: CDR1 MGHDK, CDR2 SYGVNS. CDR3 size: 13 residues. The CDR3 DNA follows: TGTGCCAGCCGTGACAGGGTGTCGTGGGGCTACACCTTC. Translating it yields CASRDRVSWGYTF.

The chain links TRBV5-1 to TRBJ1-4; possible D gene TRBD1, 6 bases. The CDR3 runs 13 residues. Germline V gene data show CDR1 as SGHRS and CDR2 as YFSETQ. Trimming cost V 7 bases and J 8 bases, with 15 bases left between them. The CDR3 spells CASETGSGEKLFF. As DNA, the CDR3 is TGCGCCAGCGAGACAGGAAGCGGGGAAAAACTGTTTTTT.

This clone was detected only once. V usage is TRBV5-4 and J usage is TRBJ1-2; 7 bases agree with TRBD1. V trimming: 4 bases; J trimming: 9 bases; junction bases outside the gene matches: 12. In germline, CDR1 is SGHNT, CDR2 YYREEE (reference sequence). The CDR3 is 14 amino acids. The CDR3 protein is CASSPGTDGMSYTF. CDR3 nucleotides: TGTGCCAGCAGCCCCGGGACAGATGGTATGAGCTACACCTTC.

The chain uses TRBV18 and TRBJ1-6; maybe TRBD1 (6 bases). Trimming cost V 3 bases and J 9 bases, with 15 bases left between them. Germline-derived CDR1 and CDR2 are KGHSH and LQKENI. The CDR3 extends over 15 amino acids. The CDR3 bases are TGTGCCAGCTCACCTGGAAACGGGGGGCTTTCACCCCTCCACTTT. It codes for CASSPGNGGLSPLHF.

The genes are TRBV19 and TRBJ2-5; D is undetermined. This CDR3 comprises 16 residues. V was pared by 1 base and J by 1 base, with 13 bases between. In germline, CDR1 is LNHDA, CDR2 SQIVND (reference sequence). The CDR3 region has the DNA TGTGCCAGTAGTATAGGACCCTCCCGCGGCCAAGAGACCCAGTACTTC. Translating it yields CASSIGPSRGQETQYF. The whole variable domain, remainder taken from reference TRBV19 and TRBJ2-5, is DGGITQSPKYLFRKEGQNVTLSCEQNLNHDAMYWYRQDPGQGLRLIYYSQIVNDFQKGDIAEGYSVSREKKESFPLTVTSAQKNPTAFYLCASSIGPSRGQETQYFGPGTRLLVL.

This clone was seen a few times. The chain recombines TRBV27 with TRBJ1-2; D is perhaps TRBD1 (6 bases). Trimming cost V 5 bases and J 4 bases, with 17 bases left between them. CDR3 length: 15 amino acids. Germline values: CDR1 MNHEY, CDR2 SMNVEV (reference sequence). The CDR3 DNA reads TGTGCCAGCAGTCTTGCCAGGGGCACCCTCTATGGCTACACCTTC. Amino acid sequence: CASSLARGTLYGYTF.

The chain joins TRBV7-8 to TRBJ1-2; no clear D. In germline, CDR1 is SGHVS, CDR2 FQNEAQ. This CDR3 comprises 15 residues. The ends were cut back, 8 bases at V and 0 bases at J, with 16 bases in the middle. CDR3 nucleotides: TGTGCCAGCTCCGTCAGTGTTCGAGCTAACTATGGCTACACCTTC. Encoded protein: CASSVSVRANYGYTF.

The CDR3 reads CASRGGSNEKLFF. CDR3 nucleotide sequence: TGTGCCAGCAGGGGTGGAAGTAATGAAAAACTGTTTTTT. The J gene is TRBJ1-4, the V gene TRBV2; no firm D call. The V end was cut by 6 bases, the J end by 4 bases, with 9 bases between. The V gene's germline CDR1 is SNHLY and CDR2 FYNNEI. CDR3 length: 13 residues.

The J gene is TRBJ2-7, the V gene TRBV27; D unresolved. Trimming left V 3 bases short and J 2 bases short, with 8 bases between. The CDR3 extends over 13 amino acids. The germline CDR1 and CDR2 sequences are MNHEY and SMNVEV (reference sequence). The CDR3 loop reads CASSFFGAYEQYF. CDR3 nucleotide sequence: TGTGCCAGCAGTTTTTTTGGGGCCTACGAGCAGTACTTC.

The V gene is TRBV27, the J gene TRBJ2-3; 8 nucleotides align to TRBD1. This CDR3 has 16 residues. Germline V gene data show CDR1 as MNHEY and CDR2 as SMNVEV (reference sequence). After removal of 5 bases from V and 8 bases from J, the junction contained 15 bases not matched to a gene. The CDR3 region is CASSLPPGGAILTQYF. The CDR3 DNA sequence: TGTGCCAGCAGTCTACCCCCAGGGGGCGCAATTCTTACGCAGTATTTT.

This chain connects TRBV2 to TRBJ2-2, with 8 positions matching TRBD1. Germline V CDR1 and CDR2: SNHLY, FYNNEI. J lost 6 bases, V lost 8 bases, and 5 bases had no gene match. The length of the CDR3 is 13 residues. CDR3 in DNA: TGTGCCAGCGGACAGGGAGGATCCGGGGAGCTGTTTTTT. Translating gives CASGQGGSGELFF.